This TCR beta chain derives from a study of OX40 agonist ivuxolimab in advanced cancers. Using immunoSEQ multiplex PCR, the repertoire was profiled, and TCRdb retains in-frame clones only, with some absent. The profile shows tens of thousands of clones, roughly 91% of them singletons. This receptor was obtained from an adult with an advanced solid tumor such as melanoma, head and neck, liver or kidney cancer. The source material was CD4+ or CD8+ T cells sorted from blood, sampled in a trial of the OX40 agonist ivuxolimab.

The CDR3 sequence is CASSSPGTSGASFV. The DNA for the CDR3 is TGTGCCAGCAGTTCCCCCGGGACTAGCGGGGCCAGTTTCGTC. This chain joins TRBV6-5 and TRBJ2-7, with 13 bases lining up with TRBD2. This CDR3 has 14 amino acids. The germline gives CDR1 MNHEY, CDR2 SVGAGI.